These T cell receptor beta chains were read from a single sample in a study of T-cell memory formation after mild COVID-19. MiXCR, run by TCRdb on the 5' RACE reads, gives a single entry per CDR3 protein. Among approximately 100,000 distinct CDR3 sequences listed, about a sixth were seen once. Material for sequencing was PBMCs or a T cell subset sorted from them (not recorded which). The receptors were sampled from an adult woman who had mild COVID-19 (a few samples of this study predate the infection). Cell type and time point are not known. The CDR3 runs from the conserved cysteine through the conserved F or W. A D gene is named only where the DNA matches it firmly. Clone size is not always given. Where it is, it says once, few, many or a class for expanded clones.

V gene	D gene	J gene	clone size	CDR3 protein	CDR3 DNA
TRBV2	.	TRBJ2-5	few	CASSEGRATLTETQYF	TGTGCCAGCAGTGAAGGAAGGGCGACCCTCACGGAGACCCAGTACTTC
TRBV19	.	TRBJ2-7	few	CASSWGNRREQYF	TGTGCCAGTAGTTGGGGGAACCGTCGCGAGCAGTACTTC
TRBV7-9	TRBD1	TRBJ2-5	many	CASSLVGQGILETQYF	TGTGCCAGCAGCTTAGTTGGACAGGGGATTCTAGAGACCCAGTACTTC
TRBV24-1	.	TRBJ1-2	few	CATSDSGGGRQSGYTF	TGTGCCACCAGTGATTCCGGGGGGGGGCGGCAGTCTGGCTACACCTTC
TRBV12-3/TRBV12-4	TRBD2	TRBJ2-1	few	CASTSGLAGNNEQFF	TGTGCCAGCACCTCTGGGCTAGCGGGAAACAATGAGCAGTTCTTC
TRBV27	TRBD1	TRBJ1-1	.	CASSPDRGGTEAFF	TGTGCCAGCAGTCCTGACAGGGGTGGCACTGAAGCTTTCTTT
TRBV7-6	.	TRBJ1-1	.	CASSFRQETEAFF	TGTGCCAGCAGCTTTAGACAGGAGACTGAAGCTTTCTTT
TRBV6-4	TRBD2	TRBJ2-3	.	CASSGTSDGGDTQYF	TGTGCCAGCAGCGGGACTAGCGATGGAGGAGATACGCAGTATTTT
TRBV10-3	.	TRBJ2-7	.	CAISSAYEQYF	TGTGCCATCAGTAGTGCTTACGAGCAGTACTTC
TRBV19	.	TRBJ1-1	.	CASSMRTEAFF	TGTGCCAGTAGTATGAGGACTGAAGCTTTCTTT
TRBV7-9	.	TRBJ2-7	.	CASSSTPSSYEQYF	TGTGCCAGCAGCTCAACCCCCAGCTCCTACGAGCAGTACTTC
TRBV12-3/TRBV12-4	.	TRBJ1-5	.	CASSPGTEQPQHF	TGTGCCAGCAGTCCCGGAACAGAACAGCCCCAGCATTTT
TRBV5-6	TRBD1	TRBJ1-1	few	CASSDGTGSLTFANTEAFF	TGTGCCAGCAGCGATGGGACAGGCTCCCTGACTTTCGCGAACACTGAAGCTTTCTTT
TRBV27	.	TRBJ1-3	few	CASSLSVSGNTIYF	TGTGCCAGCAGTTTAAGTGTCTCTGGAAACACCATATATTTT
TRBV3-1	TRBD2	TRBJ2-3	few	CASSPLAGALTDTQYF	TGTGCCAGCAGCCCTCTAGCGGGGGCTCTCACAGATACGCAGTATTTT
TRBV3-1	TRBD2	TRBJ2-2	few	CASSQGLAATGELFF	TGTGCCAGCAGCCAGGGACTAGCGGCCACCGGGGAGCTGTTTTTT
TRBV14	.	TRBJ2-7	few	CASSQQTRGYEQYF	TGTGCCAGCAGCCAACAAACCAGGGGCTACGAGCAGTACTTC
TRBV14	.	TRBJ2-5	once	CASSQEFAIETQYF	TGTGCCAGCAGCCAAGAGTTCGCCATAGAGACCCAGTACTTC
TRBV2	.	TRBJ1-1	few	CASSEEATNTEAFF	TGTGCCAGCAGTGAAGAGGCCACGAACACTGAAGCTTTCTTT
TRBV7-9	.	TRBJ1-2	.	CASSLTAGYGYTF	TGTGCCAGCAGCCTCACGGCCGGTTATGGCTACACCTTC
TRBV12-3/TRBV12-4	TRBD1	TRBJ2-3	many	CASSFQGARSTDTQYF	TGTGCCAGCAGTTTTCAGGGGGCGCGTAGCACAGATACGCAGTATTTT
TRBV12-3/TRBV12-4	.	TRBJ2-3	.	CATSTDTQYF	TGTGCCACCTCCACAGATACGCAGTATTTT
TRBV29-1	TRBD1	TRBJ1-5	few	CSVAGQGSNQPQHF	TGCAGCGTCGCTGGACAGGGGAGCAATCAGCCCCAGCATTTT
TRBV20-1	.	TRBJ1-2	.	CSLTRRANYGYTF	TGCAGTCTCACCCGACGGGCTAACTATGGCTACACCTTC
TRBV4-3	TRBD2	TRBJ2-1	.	CASSQDSWRELSDEQFF	TGCGCCAGCAGCCAAGATTCCTGGCGGGAGTTGTCCGATGAGCAGTTCTTC
TRBV12-3/TRBV12-4	.	TRBJ1-5	few	CASSSTGTGNQPQHF	TGTGCCAGCAGTTCAACCGGGACGGGAAATCAGCCCCAGCATTTT
TRBV19	TRBD1	TRBJ2-1	.	CASSPGQTNEQFF	TGTGCCAGTTCTCCGGGACAGACCAATGAGCAGTTCTTC
TRBV7-9	.	TRBJ2-2	few	CASSLSGGEDGELFF	TGTGCCAGCAGCTTGTCCGGGGGAGAAGACGGGGAGCTGTTTTTT
TRBV20-1	.	TRBJ2-5	.	CSARTQSWETQYF	TGCAGTGCTAGGACCCAGTCGTGGGAGACCCAGTACTTC
TRBV12-3/TRBV12-4	.	TRBJ2-3	.	CASSFFISPKERPDTQYF	TGTGCCAGCAGTTTCTTTATATCCCCGAAAGAGCGACCAGATACGCAGTATTTT
TRBV4-3	.	TRBJ2-1	.	CASSQGTASNEQFF	TGCGCCAGCAGCCAAGGGACAGCGAGCAATGAGCAGTTCTTC
TRBV20-1	TRBD1	TRBJ2-3	.	CSAWTGDSTDTQYF	TGCAGTGCATGGACAGGAGATAGCACAGATACGCAGTATTTT
TRBV2	.	TRBJ2-7	.	CASSEGGDPYEQYF	TGTGCCAGCAGTGAAGGAGGGGACCCCTACGAGCAGTACTTC
TRBV4-1	TRBD1	TRBJ2-7	.	CASSPGTGRYEQYF	TGCGCCAGCAGCCCCGGGACAGGGCGCTACGAGCAGTACTTC
TRBV7-9	TRBD1	TRBJ2-1	.	CASRSGTGSYNEQFF	TGTGCCAGCAGGTCCGGGACAGGGTCGTACAATGAGCAGTTCTTC
TRBV12-3/TRBV12-4	.	TRBJ1-1	few	CASSSQAWGVVTEAFF	TGTGCCAGCAGTTCTCAAGCTTGGGGGGTCGTCACTGAAGCTTTCTTT
TRBV27	TRBD1	TRBJ1-2	few	CASSLGQGANGYTF	TGTGCCAGCAGTCTCGGACAGGGGGCCAATGGCTACACCTTC
TRBV4-1	TRBD1	TRBJ2-7	.	CASSQDPGQGLEQYF	TGCGCCAGCAGCCAAGATCCGGGACAGGGGCTCGAGCAGTACTTC
TRBV6-5	.	TRBJ2-7	.	CASSYGLPYEQYF	TGTGCCAGCAGTTACGGACTACCCTACGAGCAGTACTTC
TRBV5-1	.	TRBJ1-1	few	CASSLAGVAGTEAFF	TGCGCCAGCAGCTTGGCGGGGGTCGCTGGCACTGAAGCTTTCTTT
TRBV11-3	.	TRBJ2-5	.	CASSSWDVEEETQYF	TGTGCCAGCAGCAGTTGGGACGTAGAGGAAGAGACCCAGTACTTC
TRBV27	TRBD1	TRBJ1-1	few	CASRTGEGLTEAFF	TGTGCCAGCAGGACAGGGGAAGGGCTCACTGAAGCTTTCTTT